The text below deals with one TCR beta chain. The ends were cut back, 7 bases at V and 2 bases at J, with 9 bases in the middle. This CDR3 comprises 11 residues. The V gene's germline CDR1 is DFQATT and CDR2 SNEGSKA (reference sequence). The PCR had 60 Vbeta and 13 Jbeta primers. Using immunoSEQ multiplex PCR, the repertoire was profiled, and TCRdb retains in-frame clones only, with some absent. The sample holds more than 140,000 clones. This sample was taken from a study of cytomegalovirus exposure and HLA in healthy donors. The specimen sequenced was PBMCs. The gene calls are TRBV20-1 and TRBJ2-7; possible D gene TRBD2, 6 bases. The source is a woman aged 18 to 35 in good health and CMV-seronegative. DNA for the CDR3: TGCAGTGTAGGGACTCCCTACGAGCAGTACGTC. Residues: CSVGTPYEQYV.